These 10 T cell receptor beta chains originate from one sample sequenced in a study of graft-versus-host responses after intestinal transplantation. Measured with immunoSEQ multiplex PCR; TCRdb has only the in-frame clones, and not every one. The sample consists of just over 15,000 clones, around 74% of them appearing once. Researchers processed graft tissue to release intraepithelial and lamina propria lymphocytes. Specimen: ileum tissue, collected 14 days after transplant. These receptor sequences come from a human patient who received an intestinal transplant, so some T cells may come from the graft donor.

This chain uses TRBV27 with TRBJ2-7; TRBD1 matches 12 bases. Germline CDR1 and CDR2: MNHEY and SMNVEV (reference sequence). The CDR3 has 15 residues. The trim removed 4 bases at V and 3 bases at J, leaving 4 bases unmatched. The chain's CDR3 is CASSWGTGGYYEQYF. The CDR3 DNA sequence: TGTGCCAGCAGTTGGGGGACAGGGGGCTACTACGAGCAGTACTTC.

This chain uses TRBV29-1 with TRBJ2-5; perhaps TRBD1 as D (6 bases). The CDR3 totals 15 residues. V was cut by 6 bases and J by 1 base, with 18 bases left in between. The germline gives CDR1 SQVTM, CDR2 ANQGSEA. The CDR3 nucleotides read TGCAGCGTCCAAAACCGGGACACCACCCAAGAGACCCAGTACTTC. The encoded protein is CSVQNRDTTQETQYF.

This sequence joins TRBV5-1 and TRBJ2-2, with 11 positions matching TRBD2. The germline CDR1 and CDR2 sequences are SGHRS and YFSETQ. The CDR3 consists of 16 residues. J gave up 0 bases and V 4 bases, and 2 bases lay outside the gene matches. The CDR3 nucleotides are TGCGCCAGCAGCGGTAGCGGGAGGGCGAACACCGGGGAGCTGTTTTTT. Its translation is CASSGSGRANTGELFF.

This clone is classed as medium-sized. The V and J genes are TRBV5-1 and TRBJ1-1, with 10 positions matching TRBD1. V lost 4 bases to trimming and J lost 5 bases; unmatched junction nucleotides: 14. The CDR3 covers 17 residues. Looked up from germline, CDR1 is SGHRS and CDR2 is YFSETQ. The CDR3 DNA sequence: TGCGCCAGCAGCAAACGCTACGTAGGACAGGGGGGGACTGAAGCTTTCTTT. This sequence encodes CASSKRYVGQGGTEAFF.

V gene TRBV27 combines with J gene TRBJ2-3, with no clear D. This CDR3 is built from 11 residues. The germline V gene has CDR1 MNHEY and CDR2 SMNVEV (reference sequence). V was clipped by 2 bases and J by 4 bases, with 1 base between them. The CDR3 reads CASSLADTQYF. The CDR3 DNA follows: TGTGCCAGCAGTTTAGCAGATACGCAGTATTTT.

Only a few counts were recorded for this clone. This chain joins TRBV19 and TRBJ1-5, with D maybe TRBD1 (5 bases). The V and J ends lost 5 bases and 0 bases respectively, with 14 bases between them. This CDR3 comprises 16 residues. From germline, CDR1 is LNHDA and CDR2 SQIVND (reference sequence). Here the CDR3 DNA reads TGTGCCAGTAGTCCCCTCGCCAGGGCTAGCAATCAGCCCCAGCATTTT. Its protein product is CASSPLARASNQPQHF. The full variable domain, rest sourced from reference TRBV19 and TRBJ1-5, is DGGITQSPKYLFRKEGQNVTLSCEQNLNHDAMYWYRQDPGQGLRLIYYSQIVNDFQKGDIAEGYSVSREKKESFPLTVTSAQKNPTAFYLCASSPLARASNQPQHFGDGTRLSIL.

The J gene is TRBJ1-1, the V gene TRBV6-6, with D hard to call. Trimming stripped 0 bases from V and 1 base from J, with 12 bases between. The CDR3 has 16 amino acids. Germline CDR1 and CDR2: MNHNY and SVGAGI (reference sequence). In DNA, the CDR3 is TGTGCCAGCAGTTACTCGAGTCCGTGGCGGAACACTGAAGCTTTCTTT. Translating it yields CASSYSSPWRNTEAFF.

In this sample, this clone turned up once. The V gene is TRBV6-1, the J gene TRBJ2-7; TRBD1 might be the D (6 bases). V was trimmed by 9 bases and J by 6 bases, leaving 18 bases between them. From germline, CDR1 is MNHNS and CDR2 SASEGT. The CDR3 spans 13 residues. The CDR3 bases are TGTGCCAGTCACAACAGGGTAGATCGCGAGCAGTACTTC. It translates to CASHNRVDREQYF.

J is TRBJ1-1 and V is TRBV10-2; D unclear. V lost 6 bases, J lost 4 bases, and 9 bases lay in between. CDR1 is WSHSY and CDR2 is SAAADI in the germline V gene. The CDR3 loop spans 12 amino acids. The CDR3 region is CASSPGITEAFF. The CDR3 nucleotides read TGCGCCAGCAGCCCGGGGATCACTGAAGCTTTCTTT.

The V call is TRBV7-9, the J call TRBJ1-1; TRBD1 might be the D (5 bases). The CDR3 is 14 residues long. V lost 8 bases, J lost 1 base, and 14 bases lay in between. From germline, CDR1 is SEHNR and CDR2 FQNEAQ (reference sequence). The CDR3 nucleotides read TGTGCCAGCCGCGCTGGGGGAGGGAACACTGAAGCTTTCTTT. Translation gives CASRAGGGNTEAFF.